The 5 T cell receptor beta chains below come from one sample, sequenced in a study of CD8 T cells in ankylosing spondylitis. From the 5' RACE reads, TCRdb called clonotypes with MiXCR, one entry per CDR3 protein. The repertoire holds some 340,000 distinct CDR3 sequences, with roughly 14% as singletons. The specimen sequenced was blood, either unsorted or a sorted T cell fraction (not recorded which). Every receptor here comes from a male donor with ankylosing spondylitis or in good health (not recorded which).

The chain links TRBV27 to TRBJ1-2; 9 bases match TRBD1. The CDR3 is made up of 13 amino acids. Germline CDR1 and CDR2: MNHEY and SMNVEV (reference sequence). Trimming took 8 bases from V and 5 from J; bases not matched to a gene: 6. CDR3 sequence: CASGTGGLYGYTF. Written as DNA, the CDR3 is TGTGCCAGCGGAACAGGGGGCCTATATGGCTACACCTTC.

The chain has TRBV11-1 and TRBJ2-5; TRBD2 matches 7 bases. V shed 5 bases and J 3 bases; nucleotides not matched to a gene: 6. Germline V gene lookup returns CDR1 SGHAT and CDR2 FQDESV (reference sequence). The CDR3 has 14 amino acids. As DNA, the CDR3 is TGTGCCAGCAGCGACCGGGCGGGGGAAGAGACCCAGTACTTC. The encoded protein is CASSDRAGEETQYF.

V and J are TRBV6-1 and TRBJ2-7; no reliable D call. The length of the CDR3 is 14 residues. Germline CDR1 reads MNHNS; CDR2 reads SASEGT. The V gene lost 5 bases and the J gene lost 0 bases, with 11 bases spanning the gap. CDR3 in DNA: TGTGCCAGCAGTAGCCAGGTTCCCTCCTACGAGCAGTACTTC. Translating gives CASSSQVPSYEQYF.

This clonotype was observed at least ten times. The chain is built from TRBV7-9 and TRBJ2-3; tentatively, D is TRBD2 (7 bases). The CDR3 loop spans 14 amino acids. The V end was cut by 3 bases, the J end by 11 bases, with 18 bases between. Germline V gene sequence: CDR1 SEHNR, CDR2 FQNEAQ (reference sequence). In DNA form, the CDR3 reads TGTGCCAGCAGCTTCGGGGGGCTCGTAGAATGGCAGTATTTT. It yields the protein CASSFGGLVEWQYF.

The table lists this clonotype with a few counts. The CDR3 bases are TGTGCCAGCAGTCGGACAGGGGGTGGCAATCAGCCCCAGCATTTT. This encodes CASSRTGGGNQPQHF. The V call is TRBV6-1, the J call TRBJ1-5; 10 bases map to TRBD1. CDR3 length equals 15 residues. With V trimmed by 5 bases and J by 2 bases, 3 bases remained unmatched. Germline V CDR1 and CDR2: MNHNS, SASEGT.